The sample holds a few counts of the clone carrying this TCR beta chain. Its target is unknown. Unsorted bulk tissue, roughly 20-32 mg of it, served as the source for co-extraction of RNA and DNA. Each of the tumor samples contained in excess of 85% viable tumor cells. Starting material of 400 to 600 ng total RNA yielded TCR beta cDNA via a constant-region primer. Libraries for TCR beta were built through three nested multiplex PCR rounds, which together made up a slightly modified ARM-PCR procedure. Each CDR3 protein gets one entry after TCRdb re-called the multiplex PCR reads with MiXCR. The repertoire includes 45,000 or so distinct CDR3 sequences, approximately 70% of them detected once, and approximately 20% sits in the top ten. This entry is derived from a study of tumor-infiltrating lymphocytes in primary liver carcinoma. Across the study: These were node-negative, non-metastatic T1-T3 tumors of roughly 4 to 10 cm.

Study results and caveats: Less overlap was seen in tumor-adjacent and tumor-blood pairs than in tumor region pairs. Relative to blood, tumors carried a significantly larger fraction of the repertoire in their top 250 clones (p = 0.039).

The clonotype comes from a middle-aged man with primary liver carcinoma and hepatitis B virus infection. Sequenced material: liver tumor tissue from sampling region 2. Documented subset: tumor region T2, inferior pole.

For the CDR3, the DNA is TGTGCCAGTGGGATTAGTGGCAGCTATGGCTACACCTTC. Protein sequence: CASGISGSYGYTF. V is TRBV28 and J is TRBJ1-2, with D hard to call. V was cut by 9 bases and J by 4 bases, with 15 bases left in between. CDR1 is MDHEN and CDR2 is SYDVKM in the germline V gene. The CDR3 runs 13 residues.